This T cell receptor beta chain derives from a study of blood T cell repertoires in COVID-19. About the research overall: The samples span acute and convalescent COVID-19 from the United States, Italy and Spain. From T cells, B-cell-depleted T cells, or PBMCs came the material, which was cDNA or gDNA.

Study processing details: Amplification of reference gene primers was used by the study to estimate nucleated cell counts. Here immunoSEQ multiplex PCR was the method, and the copy in TCRdb shows in-frame clones only, minus some. The V and J calls and clone size are taken from that table; D and trimming were inferred from the DNA. The sample contains 180,000 or so clones, about 83% of which appear only once. Germline loops: CDR1 KGHDR, CDR2 SFDVKD. The CDR3 has 13 amino acids. V lost 1 base and J lost 8, with 10 bases in between. The Seattle patients, enrolled during active infection, were followed longitudinally.

Sequences were obtained from peripheral blood. The receptor comes from a person in their 70s with COVID-19, enrolled during active disease. This chain uses TRBV24-1 with TRBJ1-2, with D possibly TRBD1 on 6 matching bases. The CDR3 region has the DNA TGTGCCACCAGTGATTTTCAGGGGCAAGGCTACACCTTC. Residues: CATSDFQGQGYTF.